The 21 T cell receptor beta chains given below trace back to one sample, sequenced in a study of cytomegalovirus exposure and HLA in healthy donors. The PCR contained 60 Vbeta and 13 Jbeta primers. Here immunoSEQ multiplex PCR was the method, and the copy in TCRdb shows in-frame clones only, minus some. The table records about 59,000 clones, about 81% of them present only once. The sequencing input was PBMCs. The receptors were gathered from a man aged 25 to 40 in good health and CMV-seropositive.

V gene TRBV27 combines with J gene TRBJ2-5, with D possibly being TRBD2 (5 bases). The J call may be mistaken, given a closer DNA end match to TRBJ2-7. The CDR3 has 13 residues. Germline CDR1 and CDR2: MNHEY and SMNVEV (reference sequence). The CDR3 reads CASRPLGSYEQYF. The CDR3 nucleotides are TGTGCCAGCCGCCCGCTAGGGAGCTACGAGCAGTACTTC.

CDR3 in amino acids: CASGAASSYGYTF. CDR3 nucleotides: TGTGCCAGCGGAGCTGCGTCCTCCTATGGCTACACCTTC. The V and J genes are TRBV5-5 and TRBJ1-2; D not resolved. V was trimmed by 7 bases and J by 4 bases, leaving 14 bases between them. Germline CDR1 reads SGHKS; CDR2 reads YYEKEE (reference sequence). CDR3 length: 13 amino acids.

V is TRBV7-9 and J is TRBJ1-4; a weak D match, TRBD1 (6 bases). With 5 bases removed from V and 0 bases from J, the gap between germline ends came to 13 bases. Germline loops: CDR1 SEHNR, CDR2 FQNEAQ (reference sequence). CDR3 length: 16 amino acids. CDR3 in amino acids: CASSPLGQPTNEKLFF. CDR3 nucleotides: TGTGCCAGCAGCCCTTTAGGACAGCCAACTAATGAAAAACTGTTTTTT.

This clone was seen only a few times. V usage is TRBV5-1 and J usage is TRBJ2-3, with D hard to call. Trimming shortened V by 4 bases and J by 6 bases, and 12 bases separated the two germline ends. Germline CDR1 is SGHRS and CDR2 is YFSETQ. This CDR3 has 13 residues. The CDR3 bases are TGCGCCAGCAGCCTCGGGTCGAGGGATACGCAGTATTTT. This gives the protein CASSLGSRDTQYF.

V usage is TRBV28 and J usage is TRBJ1-6; 7 bases align to TRBD1. This CDR3 spans 12 amino acids. Germline values: CDR1 MDHEN, CDR2 SYDVKM. Germline trimming cut 8 bases from V and 10 bases from J; bases unmatched to any gene: 5. DNA of the CDR3: TGTGCCAGCCGACAGGGCGGCTCACCCCTCCACTTT. This sequence encodes CASRQGGSPLHF.

This clone was seen a single time. The chain couples TRBV4-3 to TRBJ2-1; TRBD1 matches 10 bases. Unmatched junction bases numbered 7, after V lost 2 bases and J lost 6 bases. Germline loops: CDR1 LGHNA, CDR2 YSLEER. The CDR3 sequence is 16 residues long. The DNA for the CDR3 is TGCGCCAGCAGCCAATTCCGGGACAGGGGTCCCAATGAGCAGTTCTTC. The encoded protein is CASSQFRDRGPNEQFF.

This clone was seen just once. The gene calls are TRBV4-1 and TRBJ2-3, with 8 bases matching TRBD2. With V trimmed by 2 bases and J by 9 bases, 13 bases remained unmatched. CDR3 length: 16 amino acids. Germline lookup yields CDR1 MGHRA and CDR2 YSYEKL. The CDR3 sequence is CASSQLPGLDMVTQYF. CDR3 coding DNA: TGCGCCAGCAGCCAATTGCCGGGACTAGATATGGTAACGCAGTATTTT.

This clone was seen more than once but under ten times. The CDR3 reads CASSLQGARDTEAFF. CDR3 nucleotides: TGCGCCAGCAGCTTACAGGGGGCCAGGGACACTGAAGCTTTCTTT. The chain joins TRBV5-1 to TRBJ1-1, with 9 bases that match TRBD1. The length of the CDR3 is 15 residues. Germline CDR1 is SGHRS and CDR2 is YFSETQ. V lost 2 bases to trimming and J lost 3 bases; unmatched junction nucleotides: 5.

The rearrangement uses TRBV18 and TRBJ2-7; 7 bases match TRBD1. The ends lost 6 bases at V and 0 bases at J; junction bases unmatched: 2. The CDR3 sequence is 13 residues long. Looked up from germline, CDR1 is KGHSH and CDR2 is LQKENI. The CDR3: CASSHRGSYEQYF. CDR3 nucleotides: TGTGCCAGCTCTCACAGGGGCTCCTACGAGCAGTACTTC.

This clone was seen a single time. The V and J genes are TRBV6-5 and TRBJ1-4; no firm D call. Germline V CDR1 and CDR2: MNHEY, SVGAGI. CDR3 length equals 15 residues. Trimming stripped 4 bases from V and 0 bases from J, with 9 bases between. For the CDR3, the DNA is TGTGCCAGCAGTTTACGGAGGACAACTAATGAAAAACTGTTTTTT. Its translation is CASSLRRTTNEKLFF.

The chain couples TRBV28 to TRBJ1-2, with D perhaps TRBD1 (5 bases). V shed 8 bases and J shed 5 bases, with 12 bases lying between them. The germline CDR1 and CDR2 sequences are MDHEN and SYDVKM. The CDR3 sequence is 12 residues long. CDR3 sequence (DNA): TGTGCCAGCGTACAGGTTGGGTATGGCTACACCTTC. Protein sequence: CASVQVGYGYTF.

The sample holds one count of this clone. The chain employs TRBV18 and TRBJ1-2; no clear D gene. V lost 4 bases to trimming and J lost 2 bases, with 8 bases between them. The CDR3 sequence is 13 residues long. Germline lookup yields CDR1 KGHSH and CDR2 LQKENI. Written as DNA, the CDR3 is TGTGCCAGCTCACGTCAACAGAACTATGGCTACACCTTC. It is translated as CASSRQQNYGYTF.

V and J are TRBV28 and TRBJ2-7; TRBD1 matches 8 bases. Looked up from germline, CDR1 is MDHEN and CDR2 is SYDVKM. The CDR3 extends over 18 amino acids. V dropped 0 bases and J dropped 0; count of bases not matched to a gene: 10. The CDR3 region has the DNA TGTGCCAGCAGTTTATGGTCCCCGTCCGGGACAGGCTCCTACGAGCAGTACTTC. Protein sequence: CASSLWSPSGTGSYEQYF.

This clone was seen a single time. For the CDR3, the DNA is TGTGCCAGCAGCGTAGATGGCAGGGAGGACCCATACTATGGCTACACCTTC. It codes for CASSVDGREDPYYGYTF. This sequence joins TRBV9 and TRBJ1-2; a possible D gene is TRBD1 (5 bases). CDR1 and CDR2 (germline): SGDLS, YYNGEE. V was clipped by 0 bases and J by 3 bases, with 18 bases between them. The CDR3 is 17 residues long.

V gene TRBV11-3 combines with J gene TRBJ2-1, with 9 bases identical to TRBD1. The J segment lost 4 bases and the V segment lost 6 bases, leaving 7 bases of the junction unmatched. The CDR3 sequence is 15 residues long. Germline CDR1 is SGHNT and CDR2 is YENEEA. The CDR3 here is CASSGPGQGYNEQFF. The DNA for the CDR3 is TGTGCCAGCAGTGGTCCGGGACAGGGATACAATGAGCAGTTCTTC.

This clone was observed a single time. The rearrangement joins TRBV15 to TRBJ2-7, with 10 bases lining up with TRBD1. In germline, CDR1 is LNHNV, CDR2 YYDKDF (reference sequence). V was clipped by 3 bases and J by 0 bases; unmatched bases: 5. The CDR3 consists of 16 residues. This CDR3 is CATSSAGTGDSYEQYF. The DNA of the CDR3 is TGTGCCACCAGCAGTGCCGGGACAGGGGACTCCTACGAGCAGTACTTC. The full variable domain, its missing parts supplied by reference TRBV15 and TRBJ2-7, is DAMVIQNPRYQVTQFGKPVTLSCSQTLNHNVMYWYQQKSSQAPKLLFHYYDKDFNNEADTPDNFQSRRPNTSFCFLDIRSPGLGDTAMYLCATSSAGTGDSYEQYFGPGTRLTVT.

The chain recombines TRBV11-3 with TRBJ2-7; 8 positions agree with TRBD1. The germline V gene encodes CDR1 SGHNT and CDR2 YENEEA. CDR3 size: 16 residues. V shed 4 bases and J 5 bases; nucleotides not matched to a gene: 13. For the CDR3, the DNA is TGTGCCAGCAGCTCCGGGGTCAGGACAGGGCTCCACGAGCAGTACTTC. Its translation: CASSSGVRTGLHEQYF.

Notes on this clone: The DNA is omitted, as the CDR3 cannot be located on it reliably, and the CDR3 follows TCRdb's listing. This chain connects TRBV7-2 to TRBJ2-1; the table assigns TRBD2, which was not confirmed against the DNA. From germline, CDR1 is SGHTA and CDR2 FQGNSA. The CDR3 is 14 amino acids in total, end residues counted. The CDR3 reads CASSFGTGTFAVFF.

This clone was found a few times. V gene TRBV6-1 combines with J gene TRBJ2-2, with TRBD1 matching 8 bases. This CDR3 comprises 14 residues. V lost 5 bases and J lost 7; bases outside the gene matches: 6. The germline gives CDR1 MNHNS, CDR2 SASEGT. CDR3 DNA: TGTGCCAGCAGTTCAGGGGGCGCGAACGGGGAGCTGTTTTTT. This sequence encodes CASSSGGANGELFF.

The CDR3 here is CASSVQPSGGARMETQYF. The CDR3 coding sequence is TGTGCCAGCAGCGTGCAACCTAGCGGGGGGGCGAGGATGGAGACCCAGTACTTC. The chain combines TRBV9 with TRBJ2-5, with TRBD2 matching 12 bases. J was trimmed by 5 bases and V by 2 bases; bases with no gene match: 13. The CDR3 runs 18 residues. CDR1 is SGDLS and CDR2 is YYNGEE in the germline V gene. Filled out from reference TRBV9 and TRBJ2-5, the complete variable domain reads DSGVTQTPKHLITATGQRVTLRCSPRSGDLSVYWYQQSLDQGLQFLIQYYNGEERAKGNILERFSAQQFPDLHSELNLSSLELGDSALYFCASSVQPSGGARMETQYFGPGTRLLVL.

Written as DNA, the CDR3 is TGCAGCGTTGCCGTGGGACAGGCACACACTGAAGCTTTCTTT. This gives the protein CSVAVGQAHTEAFF. This chain links TRBV29-1 with TRBJ1-1, with TRBD1 matching 8 bases. Unmatched junction bases numbered 7, after V lost 4 bases and J lost 3 bases. Per the germline V gene, CDR1 is SQVTM and CDR2 is ANQGSEA. The CDR3 has 14 residues.